This T cell receptor (beta chain) derives from a study of T cells after posttransplantation cyclophosphamide. Regarding this clone: Its antigen is not known.

Germline V gene sequence: CDR1 SGHAT, CDR2 FQNNGV. This CDR3 has 17 amino acids. The V and J ends lost 2 bases and 5 bases, in that order; junction bases with no gene match: 14. The related graft donor's blood sample was taken on the day of bone marrow donation. Regarding the study as a whole: Tissue-infiltrating T cells from skin or gut overlapped little with blood T cells. Donor-recipient repertoire similarity was low at 1-2 months, rising over year one.

Clones were sequenced by immunoSEQ multiplex PCR, and TCRdb holds only the in-frame ones, with some missing. The top ten hold 2.5% to 3% of the sample, which has some 64,000 clones, 93% seen once. The specimen sequenced was PBMCs. The V and J genes are TRBV11-2 and TRBJ2-7, with TRBD1 matching 8 bases. The receptor was derived from a woman aged 25 to 45 in good health and a related stem cell transplant donor. CDR3 nucleotides: TGTGCCAGCAGCTTACGTATGGTATGGGGACAGGCGGACGAGCAGTACTTC. This sequence encodes CASSLRMVWGQADEQYF. Variable domain in full (rest from reference TRBV11-2 and TRBJ2-7): EAGVAQSPRYKIIEKRQSVAFWCNPISGHATLYWYQQILGQGPKLLIQFQNNGVVDDSQLPKDRFSAERLKGVDSTLKIQPAKLEDSAVYLCASSLRMVWGQADEQYFGPGTRLTVT.